These 21 T cell receptor beta chains were sequenced from one sample in a study of radiotherapy plus CTLA-4 blockade in lung cancer. The repertoire was sequenced with immunoSEQ multiplex PCR; TCRdb's copy has only in-frame clones and lacks some. The data hold more than 35,000 clones, with 85% to 90% observed a single time. This material consisted of peripheral blood, taken from a patient treated with radiotherapy plus ipilimumab. These receptors all come from a human donor with non-small cell lung cancer who had stable disease on radiotherapy plus ipilimumab.

This clone has only a few counts. CDR3: CASSLSPSGNTGELFF. For the CDR3, the DNA is TGTGCCAGCAGCTTAAGTCCTAGCGGGAACACCGGGGAGCTGTTTTTT. This rearrangement joins TRBV7-3 to TRBJ2-2; 7 positions match TRBD2. J gave up 1 base and V 1 base, and 3 bases lay outside the gene matches. The CDR3 is made up of 16 amino acids. Germline CDR1 and CDR2: SGHTA and FQGTGA.

The rearrangement uses TRBV29-1 and TRBJ1-2; D uncertain. Germline CDR1 is SQVTM and CDR2 is ANQGSEA. Trimming took off 4 bases at V and 4 bases at J, with 13 bases between the two ends. The CDR3 has 13 residues. CDR3 bases: TGCAGCGTTGTACGGGGTTCCAGCTATGGCTACACCTTC. It encodes CSVVRGSSYGYTF.

The chain combines TRBV7-5 with TRBJ2-7; TRBD1, the D gene given by the table, was not confirmed from the DNA. TRBV7-5 has pseudogene status. CDR3 length: 17 amino acids. The CDR3 region has the DNA TGTGTCAGAAGCTTAGCCCCAGTCCACCTCCCCCTTTACGAGCAGTACTTC. Its translation is CVRSLAPVHLPLYEQYF.

The chain couples TRBV6-1 to TRBJ2-2; D is perhaps TRBD2 (5 bases). V was clipped by 6 bases and J by 6 bases, with 8 bases between them. Germline V gives CDR1 MNHNS, CDR2 SASEGT. The CDR3 loop spans 12 amino acids. The CDR3 sequence: CASRRAAGELFF. The CDR3 DNA follows: TGTGCCAGCAGGAGGGCGGCCGGGGAGCTGTTTTTT.

DNA of the CDR3: TGTGCCAGCAGTTTTCGCAATGAGCAGTTCTTC. This codes for CASSFRNEQFF. This chain links TRBV28 with TRBJ2-1; D is unclear. The CDR3 extends over 11 amino acids. Germline V CDR1 and CDR2: MDHEN, SYDVKM. Trimming stripped 3 bases from V and 6 bases from J, with 3 bases between.

The chain carries TRBV5-4 and TRBJ2-7; 10 bases are shared with TRBD1. The CDR3 loop spans 13 amino acids. V lost 4 bases, J lost 6 bases, and 4 bases stayed unmatched. Germline lookup yields CDR1 SGHNT and CDR2 YYREEE (reference sequence). The CDR3 DNA is TGTGCCAGCAGCCTGACAGGGGGCATCGAGCAGTACTTC. Its protein is CASSLTGGIEQYF.

This clone was recorded once. The chain joins TRBV28 to TRBJ2-7; 8 nucleotides align to TRBD2. The CDR3 runs to 16 residues. After removal of 6 bases from V and 2 bases from J, the junction contained 12 bases not matched to a gene. The germline gives CDR1 MDHEN, CDR2 SYDVKM. The CDR3 DNA reads TGTGCCAGCAGAACTACTACTAGCGGAAGACCCTACGAGCAGTACTTC. As protein: CASRTTTSGRPYEQYF.

The chain couples TRBV19 to TRBJ1-4; D may be TRBD1 (6 bases). This CDR3 spans 15 amino acids. V was pared by 3 bases and J by 5 bases, with 13 bases between. Germline V gives CDR1 LNHDA, CDR2 SQIVND (reference sequence). The CDR3 protein is CASSMRRGGNEKLFF. The CDR3 coding sequence is TGTGCCAGTAGTATGCGCAGGGGAGGGAATGAAAAACTGTTTTTT.

The chain carries TRBV7-2 and TRBJ2-7, with 10 bases matching TRBD2. With 6 bases clipped from V and 2 bases from J, the junction kept 1 base outside the gene matches. Germline CDR1 reads SGHTA; CDR2 reads FQGNSA. This CDR3 is built from 13 residues. CDR3 sequence: CASSLAGAYEQYF. For the CDR3, the DNA is TGTGCCAGCAGTCTAGCGGGAGCCTACGAGCAGTACTTC.

V and J are TRBV19 and TRBJ1-4; a possible D gene is TRBD1 (5 bases). Germline V lookup: CDR1 LNHDA, CDR2 SQIVND (reference sequence). The CDR3 length is 14 residues. Trimming removed 5 bases at V and 8 bases at J, with 15 bases between. This chain's CDR3 is CASSRARKGEKLFF. CDR3 nucleotides: TGTGCCAGTAGTCGGGCCAGGAAGGGGGAAAAACTGTTTTTT.

The chain has TRBV5-1 and TRBJ2-5; D uncertain. Germline V CDR1 and CDR2: SGHRS, YFSETQ. The ends were cut back, 0 bases at V and 2 bases at J, with 8 bases in the middle. The CDR3 is 14 residues long. CDR3 residues: CASSLAWRQETQYF. The DNA of the CDR3 is TGCGCCAGCAGCTTGGCCTGGCGGCAAGAGACCCAGTACTTC.

The chain carries TRBV11-2 and TRBJ2-7; TRBD2 agrees at 14 bases. Trimming took 2 bases from V and 5 from J; bases not matched to a gene: 5. This CDR3 spans 16 amino acids. From germline, CDR1 is SGHAT and CDR2 FQNNGV. The CDR3 loop is CASSLRLAGGLDEQYF. The DNA of the CDR3 is TGTGCCAGCAGCTTACGACTAGCGGGAGGGTTGGACGAGCAGTACTTC.

The rearrangement joins TRBV19 to TRBJ2-7, with a weak D call TRBD2 (5 bases). Trimming cost V 5 bases and J 4 bases, with 9 bases left between them. Germline V gene sequence: CDR1 LNHDA, CDR2 SQIVND (reference sequence). The CDR3 contains 12 residues. The CDR3, as DNA: TGTGCCAGTAGTGATGGCGGGTACGAGCAGTACTTC. This gives the protein CASSDGGYEQYF.

The rearrangement joins TRBV10-3 to TRBJ2-1; 9 bases are shared with TRBD2. The CDR3 consists of 16 residues. CDR1 and CDR2 from the germline V gene are ENHRY and SYGVKD. With 0 bases clipped from V and 8 bases from J, the junction kept 8 bases outside the gene matches. The CDR3 nucleotides read TGTGCCATCAGTGAGTCGAGCGGGAGGTCGTTCGATGAGCAGTTCTTC. It codes for CAISESSGRSFDEQFF.

The V and J genes are TRBV15 and TRBJ2-2; 7 nucleotides match TRBD1. This CDR3 is 15 amino acids long. V gave up 3 bases and J gave up 1 base; unmatched junction bases: 2. Germline values: CDR1 LNHNV, CDR2 YYDKDF (reference sequence). CDR3 sequence: CATSRHRGNTGELFF. In DNA form, the CDR3 reads TGTGCCACCAGCAGGCACAGGGGGAACACCGGGGAGCTGTTTTTT.

This chain joins TRBV5-1 and TRBJ1-2; a possible D gene is TRBD1 (6 bases). The CDR3 runs 15 residues. Looked up from germline, CDR1 is SGHRS and CDR2 is YFSETQ. Trimming stripped 3 bases from V and 2 bases from J, with 14 bases between. In DNA, the CDR3 is TGCGCCAGCAGCTCCGGCGGACAGTTAAACTATGGCTACACCTTC. Its protein is CASSSGGQLNYGYTF.

This rearrangement joins TRBV7-9 to TRBJ2-7, with 14 bases fitting TRBD2. The germline gives CDR1 SEHNR, CDR2 FQNEAQ (reference sequence). Germline trimming cut 4 bases from V and 7 bases from J; bases unmatched to any gene: 9. The CDR3 extends over 16 amino acids. The CDR3, as DNA: TGTGCCAGCAGCTCCCCGACTAGCGGGAGGGCCTGGGAGCAGTACTTC. This gives the protein CASSSPTSGRAWEQYF.

This chain links TRBV28 with TRBJ1-6; no reliable D call. CDR1 and CDR2 from the germline V gene are MDHEN and SYDVKM. Trimming took 7 bases from V and 0 from J, leaving 13 bases between them. CDR3 length: 16 amino acids. The CDR3 nucleotides are TGTGCCAGCATCACCAAGAGGAGCTCCTATAATTCACCCCTCCACTTT. Protein sequence: CASITKRSSYNSPLHF. The full variable domain, in which reference TRBV28 and TRBJ1-6 provide the parts outside the CDR3, is DVKVTQSSRYLVKRTGEKVFLECVQDMDHENMFWYRQDPGLGLRLIYFSYDVKMKEKGDIPEGYSVSREKKERFSLILESASTNQTSMYLCASITKRSSYNSPLHFGNGTRLTVT.

The chain recombines TRBV28 with TRBJ1-1; D is perhaps TRBD1 (6 bases). Germline V gene lookup returns CDR1 MDHEN and CDR2 SYDVKM. This CDR3 contains 13 residues. V lost 5 bases, J lost 4 bases, and 11 bases lay in between. The CDR3 here is CASSGGARTEAFF. CDR3 DNA sequence: TGTGCCAGCAGTGGGGGGGCGCGCACTGAAGCTTTCTTT.

V gene TRBV15 combines with J gene TRBJ2-5; TRBD1 is a possible D gene (5 bases). The germline gives CDR1 LNHNV, CDR2 YYDKDF (reference sequence). The length of the CDR3 is 16 residues. The V end lost 0 bases, the J end lost 5 bases, and 16 bases lay between the germline ends. The DNA of the CDR3 is TGTGCCACCAGCAGAGATCGGTTTAGGGGCTGGGAGACCCAGTACTTC. Amino acids: CATSRDRFRGWETQYF.

This sequence joins TRBV27 and TRBJ2-7; 9 bases agree with TRBD2. The germline V gene encodes CDR1 MNHEY and CDR2 SMNVEV (reference sequence). The length of the CDR3 is 16 residues. The J segment lost 5 bases and the V segment lost 2 bases, leaving 10 bases of the junction unmatched. The CDR3 region is CASSLVGGRALHEQYF. The CDR3 nucleotides are TGTGCCAGCAGTTTAGTGGGCGGGAGGGCCCTCCACGAGCAGTACTTC.